The 2 T cell receptor beta chains below all came from one sample that was sequenced in a study of spatial heterogeneity in lung cancer. The time point was: sample taken at primary tumor resection. Sequencing was performed on whole RNA extracted from tumor and nontumor lung tissue, or from frozen PBMC, and the material was left unsorted. TCRdb reanalysed the 5' RACE reads using MiXCR and keeps one entry per CDR3 protein. Here the sample spans tens of thousands of distinct CDR3 sequences, roughly an eighth being singletons. The source material was PBMCs, sampled at surgery. The receptors come from a male donor with early-stage non-small cell lung cancer.

This clonotype was observed a handful of times. The chain couples TRBV20-1 to TRBJ2-5; D might be TRBD2 (5 bases). The CDR3 loop spans 12 amino acids. V shed 6 bases and J shed 12 bases, with 20 bases lying between them. Germline V gene sequence: CDR1 DFQATT, CDR2 SNEGSKA (reference sequence). CDR3 sequence reads: CSAQSGENLEYF. CDR3 DNA sequence: TGCAGTGCCCAATCCGGGGAAAATTTGGAGTACTTC.

V usage is TRBV10-1 and J usage is TRBJ2-1, with 11 nucleotides matching TRBD2. The length of the CDR3 is 14 residues. The germline gives CDR1 WNHNN, CDR2 SYGVQD (reference sequence). V lost 4 bases and J lost 10; bases outside the gene matches: 6. The CDR3 reads CASSVGLAGGEQFF. The CDR3 DNA follows: TGCGCCAGCAGTGTAGGACTAGCGGGTGGGGAGCAGTTCTTC.